These 27 T cell receptor beta chains were sequenced from one sample in a study of patients and donors after allogeneic stem cell transplantation. TCRdb passed the RT-PCR reads through MiXCR, listing each CDR3 protein once. The sample has roughly 960,000 distinct CDR3 sequences; 15% to 20% are singletons. The sequenced sample was blood, either unsorted or a sorted T cell fraction (not recorded which). The receptors here all came from a human donor who was either an allogeneic HSCT recipient or a stem cell or donor lymphocyte infusion donor (not recorded which). It is not recorded whose cells these are; they may come from a transplant donor.

This chain links TRBV27 with TRBJ2-7; D is unclear. The germline CDR1 and CDR2 sequences are MNHEY and SMNVEV (reference sequence). Trimming removed 1 base from V and 4 bases from J, with 14 bases in between. There are 15 residues in the CDR3. The CDR3: CASSLLVQGRYEQYF. As DNA, the CDR3 is TGTGCCAGCAGTTTATTGGTCCAAGGGCGGTACGAGCAGTACTTC.

The V gene is TRBV30, the J gene TRBJ1-3; tentatively, D is TRBD1 (5 bases). The length of the CDR3 is 15 residues. V was clipped by 1 base and J by 0 bases, with 10 bases between them. CDR1 and CDR2 from the germline V gene are GTSNPN and SVGIG (reference sequence). CDR3 sequence: CAWSGDSFSGNTIYF. The CDR3 DNA is TGTGCCTGGAGTGGAGACAGCTTCTCTGGAAACACCATATATTTT. The variable domain in full, completed from reference TRBV30 and TRBJ1-3, reads SQTIHQWPATLVQPVGSPLSLECTVEGTSNPNLYWYRQAAGRGLQLLFYSVGIGQISSEVPQNLSASRPQDRQFILSSKKLLLSDSGFYLCAWSGDSFSGNTIYFGEGSWLTVV.

V and J are TRBV20-1 and TRBJ2-2; unclear D gene. Looked up from germline, CDR1 is DFQATT and CDR2 is SNEGSKA (reference sequence). The CDR3 consists of 16 residues. Trimming left V 1 base short and J 0 bases short, with 12 bases between. Written as DNA, the CDR3 is TGCAGTGCTAGAGTTCCAGAGCGAACGAACACCGGGGAGCTGTTTTTT. Translating gives CSARVPERTNTGELFF.

For the CDR3, the DNA is TGTGCCAGTAATAACAGGGAGGCACCCCTCCACTTT. Translating gives CASNNREAPLHF. The chain has TRBV19 and TRBJ1-6, with D perhaps TRBD1 (6 bases). Germline CDR1 LNHDA, CDR2 SQIVND (reference sequence). CDR3 size: 12 residues. Between the trimmed V and J ends, which lost 7 bases and 11 bases, there was a span of 12 bases.

The table lists this clonotype with a few counts. V usage is TRBV7-9 and J usage is TRBJ1-1, with TRBD1 matching 7 bases. The germline CDR1 and CDR2 sequences are SEHNR and FQNEAQ (reference sequence). The CDR3 spans 14 residues. V lost 5 bases, J lost 1 base, and 4 bases stayed unmatched. This CDR3 reads CASSEQGRNTEAFF. CDR3 nucleotides: TGTGCCAGCAGCGAACAGGGGCGGAACACTGAAGCTTTCTTT.

The genes are TRBV20-1 and TRBJ1-6; D possibly corresponds to TRBD1 (5 bases). CDR1 is DFQATT, CDR2 SNEGSKA, per germline (reference sequence). V was shortened by 0 bases and J by 10 bases, with 16 bases between the two germline ends. The length of the CDR3 is 15 residues. CDR3 coding DNA: TGCAGTGCTAGAGATCGGACACAGTTCGGGTCACCCCTCCACTTT. Encoded protein: CSARDRTQFGSPLHF.

This clonotype was found a few times. The genes are TRBV20-1 and TRBJ2-7, with TRBD2 as a possible D gene (5 bases). The germline V gene encodes CDR1 DFQATT and CDR2 SNEGSKA (reference sequence). V lost 5 bases and J lost 7, with 15 bases in between. There are 12 residues in the CDR3. CDR3 loop: CSAVGVLREQYF. The CDR3 bases are TGCAGTGCTGTCGGGGTACTGAGGGAGCAGTACTTC.

This clonotype was found a few times. The chain's CDR3 is CSVVKRGQETQYF. CDR3 in DNA: TGCAGCGTTGTGAAGCGCGGCCAAGAGACCCAGTACTTC. The chain joins TRBV29-1 to TRBJ2-5, with D unresolved. Germline V gene sequence: CDR1 SQVTM, CDR2 ANQGSEA. There are 13 residues in the CDR3. The V gene lost 4 bases and the J gene lost 1 base, with 10 bases spanning the gap.

This clonotype turned up a few times. V usage is TRBV7-9 and J usage is TRBJ1-3; tentative D call: TRBD1 (6 bases). The CDR3 length is 16 residues. V lost 5 bases and J lost 0, with 14 bases in between. Germline V gene lookup returns CDR1 SEHNR and CDR2 FQNEAQ (reference sequence). Written as DNA, the CDR3 is TGTGCCAGCAGCAATCGGGGGCCAAGCTCTGGAAACACCATATATTTT. Its translation: CASSNRGPSSGNTIYF. Together with reference TRBV7-9 and TRBJ1-3, the CDR3 gives the full variable domain: DTGVSQNPRHKITKRGQNVTFRCDPISEHNRLYWYRQTLGQGPEFLTYFQNEAQLEKSRLLSDRFSAERPKGSFSTLEIQRTEQGDSAMYLCASSNRGPSSGNTIYFGEGSWLTVV.

In this sample, this clonotype turned up many times. The V gene is TRBV6-1, the J gene TRBJ1-1; D uncertain. The CDR3 has 13 residues. Germline CDR1 MNHNS, CDR2 SASEGT. Deletions cut 6 bases from V and 0 bases from J, with 8 bases between. The CDR3 nucleotides read TGTGCCAGCAGACGGGCCTTGAACACTGAAGCTTTCTTT. Translating gives CASRRALNTEAFF.

The chain employs TRBV3-1 and TRBJ2-2, with D uncertain. Looked up from germline, CDR1 is LGHDT and CDR2 is YNNKEL (reference sequence). Between the trimmed V and J ends, which lost 4 bases and 0 bases, there was a span of 9 bases. This CDR3 comprises 15 residues. This CDR3 reads CASSPPVPNTGELFF. The DNA for the CDR3 is TGTGCCAGCAGCCCTCCGGTGCCGAACACCGGGGAGCTGTTTTTT.

This clonotype was picked up a small number of times. CDR3 in DNA: TGTGCCAGCAGTTTATGGTCCGGAAACATTCAGTACTTC. Translating gives CASSLWSGNIQYF. The chain has TRBV27 and TRBJ2-4; unclear D gene. Germline V gene lookup returns CDR1 MNHEY and CDR2 SMNVEV (reference sequence). The V gene lost 1 base and the J gene lost 6 bases, with 7 bases spanning the gap. This CDR3 is built from 13 residues.

This sequence joins TRBV11-2 and TRBJ1-1; weak D call: TRBD1 (5 bases). The CDR3 loop spans 17 amino acids. V lost 5 bases to trimming and J lost 3 bases, with 22 bases between them. Germline loops: CDR1 SGHAT, CDR2 FQNNGV. The CDR3 loop reads CASSAYIGGMEDTEAFF. The DNA of the CDR3 is TGTGCCAGCAGCGCTTATATCGGGGGTATGGAGGACACTGAAGCTTTCTTT.

This clonotype was counted a few times. This sequence joins TRBV27 and TRBJ2-7; 9 nucleotides align to TRBD2. CDR1 is MNHEY, CDR2 SMNVEV, per germline (reference sequence). This CDR3 spans 16 amino acids. V lost 4 bases and J lost 3; bases outside the gene matches: 10. The CDR3 DNA follows: TGTGCCAGCAGTTCCCCCGGCAGCGGGAGGCTCTACGAGCAGTACTTC. It codes for CASSSPGSGRLYEQYF.

This clonotype was seen a handful of times. This chain uses TRBV4-1 with TRBJ1-1; D is ambiguous. The CDR3 is 16 residues long. In germline, CDR1 is MGHRA, CDR2 YSYEKL. The V gene lost 4 bases and the J gene lost 0 bases, with 15 bases spanning the gap. The CDR3 DNA is TGCGCCAGCAGCCGCATACAGCTACCGATGAACACTGAAGCTTTCTTT. As protein: CASSRIQLPMNTEAFF.

The DNA for the CDR3 is TGTGCCAGCAGCTCCCAAGCGGGACCTATCTACGAGCAGTACTTC. Protein product: CASSSQAGPIYEQYF. The genes are TRBV7-3 and TRBJ2-7; 7 bases map to TRBD2. This CDR3 is built from 15 residues. CDR1 SGHTA and CDR2 FQGTGA come from the germline V gene. Trimming at V came to 4 bases and at J to 3 bases, leaving 9 bases not matched to a gene.

The rearrangement links TRBV29-1 to TRBJ2-2; tentatively, D is TRBD1 (5 bases). V lost 3 bases and J lost 1, with 9 bases in between. This CDR3 is built from 14 residues. Germline CDR1 is SQVTM and CDR2 is ANQGSEA. CDR3 region: CSVEAQVNTGELFF. Here the CDR3 DNA reads TGCAGCGTTGAGGCACAGGTGAACACCGGGGAGCTGTTTTTT.

This clonotype was counted between two and nine times. The V gene is TRBV6-2 or TRBV6-3, the J gene TRBJ1-1; 7 positions match TRBD1. J lost 2 bases, V lost 6 bases, and 6 bases had no gene match. This CDR3 is built from 14 residues. Per germline, CDR1 MNHEY and CDR2 SVGEGT. CDR3 region: CASRIQGFNTEAFF. In DNA, the CDR3 is TGTGCCAGCAGAATACAGGGGTTCAACACTGAAGCTTTCTTT.

The gene calls are TRBV6-4 and TRBJ2-1; 7 nucleotides agree with TRBD2. CDR1 MRHNA and CDR2 SNTAGT come from the germline V gene. Trimming removed 1 base from V and 8 bases from J; junction bases left unmatched: 11. This CDR3 is 16 amino acids long. The CDR3 sequence: CASSDWSAGEVYEQFF. The CDR3, as DNA: TGTGCCAGCAGTGACTGGTCTGCGGGAGAGGTATATGAGCAGTTCTTC.

This chain connects TRBV12-3 or TRBV12-4 to TRBJ2-5; TRBD2 aligns across 10 bases. The CDR3 runs 17 residues. Trimming cost V 2 bases and J 1 base; bases outside gene matches: 7. In DNA form, the CDR3 reads TGTGCCAGCAGTTTATTAGGGACTAGCGCTATCCAAGAGACCCAGTACTTC. This gives the protein CASSLLGTSAIQETQYF.

V usage is TRBV6-1 and J usage is TRBJ1-2; the match to TRBD1 covers 9 bases. Germline CDR1 MNHNS, CDR2 SASEGT. Unmatched junction bases numbered 4, after V lost 5 bases and J lost 3 bases. The CDR3 extends over 14 amino acids. The CDR3 sequence: CASSPGTGYYGYTF. The CDR3 nucleotides are TGTGCCAGCAGTCCCGGGACAGGGTACTATGGCTACACCTTC.

This clonotype was picked up a small number of times. This chain connects TRBV6-1 to TRBJ1-2, with TRBD1 as a possible D gene (6 bases). V was cut by 5 bases and J by 7 bases, with 20 bases left in between. The germline CDR1 and CDR2 sequences are MNHNS and SASEGT. CDR3 length equals 15 residues. The CDR3 sequence is CASSKRRDIPAGYTF. CDR3 in DNA: TGTGCCAGCAGTAAGAGAAGGGACATCCCGGCTGGCTACACCTTC.

The chain recombines TRBV4-2 with TRBJ2-7, with TRBD1 matching over 8 bases. The J segment lost 2 bases and the V segment lost 4 bases, leaving 10 bases of the junction unmatched. Per germline, CDR1 LGHNA and CDR2 YNFKEQ. This CDR3 comprises 16 residues. This chain's CDR3 is CASSPGTGGNTYEQYF. The CDR3 coding sequence is TGTGCCAGCAGCCCTGGAACAGGGGGAAACACCTACGAGCAGTACTTC.

This clonotype was detected only a few times. The rearrangement links TRBV28 to TRBJ2-7; D is possibly TRBD1 or TRBD2 (5 bases each). V shed 11 bases and J shed 7 bases, with 24 bases lying between them. Germline CDR1 MDHEN, CDR2 SYDVKM. The CDR3 spans 14 residues. The CDR3 spells CASSSPGTRGEQYF. In nucleotides, the CDR3 is TGTGCCTCCTCCTCCCCGGGAACTAGGGGAGAGCAGTACTTC.

A few counts support this clonotype. This sequence joins TRBV7-8 and TRBJ1-2, with D perhaps matching TRBD1 (5 bases). This CDR3 has 13 amino acids. Germline CDR1 reads SGHVS; CDR2 reads FQNEAQ. Trimming took 5 bases from V and 4 from J, leaving 11 bases between them. This CDR3 reads CASSPRQFYGYTF. In nucleotides, the CDR3 is TGTGCCAGCAGCCCACGACAGTTCTATGGCTACACCTTC. Using reference TRBV7-8 and TRBJ1-2 for the parts outside the CDR3, the full variable domain is GAGVSQSPRYKVAKRGQDVALRCDPISGHVSLFWYQQALGQGPEFLTYFQNEAQLDKSGLPSDRFFAERPEGSVSTLKIQRTQQEDSAVYLCASSPRQFYGYTFGSGTRLTVV.

This clonotype has a handful of counts. The genes are TRBV30 and TRBJ2-7, with D tentatively TRBD1 or TRBD2 (6 bases each). V gave up 3 bases and J gave up 7 bases, with 10 bases separating them. CDR1 and CDR2 (germline): GTSNPN, SVGIG (reference sequence). The CDR3 covers 11 residues. CDR3 amino acids: CAWSLGGEQYF. CDR3 nucleotides: TGTGCCTGGAGCCTAGGGGGGGAGCAGTACTTC.

Remarks on this clonotype: This may come from a read error, since a much larger clone is one base off. CDR3 protein: CASSLGFGNYGYTF. Written as DNA, the CDR3 is TGCGCCAGCAGCTTGGGATTTGGGAACTATGGCTACACCTTC. This rearrangement joins TRBV5-1 to TRBJ1-2; D is uncertain. Looked up from germline, CDR1 is SGHRS and CDR2 is YFSETQ. Trimming shortened V by 0 bases and J by 2 bases, and 8 bases separated the two germline ends. The CDR3 runs 14 residues.